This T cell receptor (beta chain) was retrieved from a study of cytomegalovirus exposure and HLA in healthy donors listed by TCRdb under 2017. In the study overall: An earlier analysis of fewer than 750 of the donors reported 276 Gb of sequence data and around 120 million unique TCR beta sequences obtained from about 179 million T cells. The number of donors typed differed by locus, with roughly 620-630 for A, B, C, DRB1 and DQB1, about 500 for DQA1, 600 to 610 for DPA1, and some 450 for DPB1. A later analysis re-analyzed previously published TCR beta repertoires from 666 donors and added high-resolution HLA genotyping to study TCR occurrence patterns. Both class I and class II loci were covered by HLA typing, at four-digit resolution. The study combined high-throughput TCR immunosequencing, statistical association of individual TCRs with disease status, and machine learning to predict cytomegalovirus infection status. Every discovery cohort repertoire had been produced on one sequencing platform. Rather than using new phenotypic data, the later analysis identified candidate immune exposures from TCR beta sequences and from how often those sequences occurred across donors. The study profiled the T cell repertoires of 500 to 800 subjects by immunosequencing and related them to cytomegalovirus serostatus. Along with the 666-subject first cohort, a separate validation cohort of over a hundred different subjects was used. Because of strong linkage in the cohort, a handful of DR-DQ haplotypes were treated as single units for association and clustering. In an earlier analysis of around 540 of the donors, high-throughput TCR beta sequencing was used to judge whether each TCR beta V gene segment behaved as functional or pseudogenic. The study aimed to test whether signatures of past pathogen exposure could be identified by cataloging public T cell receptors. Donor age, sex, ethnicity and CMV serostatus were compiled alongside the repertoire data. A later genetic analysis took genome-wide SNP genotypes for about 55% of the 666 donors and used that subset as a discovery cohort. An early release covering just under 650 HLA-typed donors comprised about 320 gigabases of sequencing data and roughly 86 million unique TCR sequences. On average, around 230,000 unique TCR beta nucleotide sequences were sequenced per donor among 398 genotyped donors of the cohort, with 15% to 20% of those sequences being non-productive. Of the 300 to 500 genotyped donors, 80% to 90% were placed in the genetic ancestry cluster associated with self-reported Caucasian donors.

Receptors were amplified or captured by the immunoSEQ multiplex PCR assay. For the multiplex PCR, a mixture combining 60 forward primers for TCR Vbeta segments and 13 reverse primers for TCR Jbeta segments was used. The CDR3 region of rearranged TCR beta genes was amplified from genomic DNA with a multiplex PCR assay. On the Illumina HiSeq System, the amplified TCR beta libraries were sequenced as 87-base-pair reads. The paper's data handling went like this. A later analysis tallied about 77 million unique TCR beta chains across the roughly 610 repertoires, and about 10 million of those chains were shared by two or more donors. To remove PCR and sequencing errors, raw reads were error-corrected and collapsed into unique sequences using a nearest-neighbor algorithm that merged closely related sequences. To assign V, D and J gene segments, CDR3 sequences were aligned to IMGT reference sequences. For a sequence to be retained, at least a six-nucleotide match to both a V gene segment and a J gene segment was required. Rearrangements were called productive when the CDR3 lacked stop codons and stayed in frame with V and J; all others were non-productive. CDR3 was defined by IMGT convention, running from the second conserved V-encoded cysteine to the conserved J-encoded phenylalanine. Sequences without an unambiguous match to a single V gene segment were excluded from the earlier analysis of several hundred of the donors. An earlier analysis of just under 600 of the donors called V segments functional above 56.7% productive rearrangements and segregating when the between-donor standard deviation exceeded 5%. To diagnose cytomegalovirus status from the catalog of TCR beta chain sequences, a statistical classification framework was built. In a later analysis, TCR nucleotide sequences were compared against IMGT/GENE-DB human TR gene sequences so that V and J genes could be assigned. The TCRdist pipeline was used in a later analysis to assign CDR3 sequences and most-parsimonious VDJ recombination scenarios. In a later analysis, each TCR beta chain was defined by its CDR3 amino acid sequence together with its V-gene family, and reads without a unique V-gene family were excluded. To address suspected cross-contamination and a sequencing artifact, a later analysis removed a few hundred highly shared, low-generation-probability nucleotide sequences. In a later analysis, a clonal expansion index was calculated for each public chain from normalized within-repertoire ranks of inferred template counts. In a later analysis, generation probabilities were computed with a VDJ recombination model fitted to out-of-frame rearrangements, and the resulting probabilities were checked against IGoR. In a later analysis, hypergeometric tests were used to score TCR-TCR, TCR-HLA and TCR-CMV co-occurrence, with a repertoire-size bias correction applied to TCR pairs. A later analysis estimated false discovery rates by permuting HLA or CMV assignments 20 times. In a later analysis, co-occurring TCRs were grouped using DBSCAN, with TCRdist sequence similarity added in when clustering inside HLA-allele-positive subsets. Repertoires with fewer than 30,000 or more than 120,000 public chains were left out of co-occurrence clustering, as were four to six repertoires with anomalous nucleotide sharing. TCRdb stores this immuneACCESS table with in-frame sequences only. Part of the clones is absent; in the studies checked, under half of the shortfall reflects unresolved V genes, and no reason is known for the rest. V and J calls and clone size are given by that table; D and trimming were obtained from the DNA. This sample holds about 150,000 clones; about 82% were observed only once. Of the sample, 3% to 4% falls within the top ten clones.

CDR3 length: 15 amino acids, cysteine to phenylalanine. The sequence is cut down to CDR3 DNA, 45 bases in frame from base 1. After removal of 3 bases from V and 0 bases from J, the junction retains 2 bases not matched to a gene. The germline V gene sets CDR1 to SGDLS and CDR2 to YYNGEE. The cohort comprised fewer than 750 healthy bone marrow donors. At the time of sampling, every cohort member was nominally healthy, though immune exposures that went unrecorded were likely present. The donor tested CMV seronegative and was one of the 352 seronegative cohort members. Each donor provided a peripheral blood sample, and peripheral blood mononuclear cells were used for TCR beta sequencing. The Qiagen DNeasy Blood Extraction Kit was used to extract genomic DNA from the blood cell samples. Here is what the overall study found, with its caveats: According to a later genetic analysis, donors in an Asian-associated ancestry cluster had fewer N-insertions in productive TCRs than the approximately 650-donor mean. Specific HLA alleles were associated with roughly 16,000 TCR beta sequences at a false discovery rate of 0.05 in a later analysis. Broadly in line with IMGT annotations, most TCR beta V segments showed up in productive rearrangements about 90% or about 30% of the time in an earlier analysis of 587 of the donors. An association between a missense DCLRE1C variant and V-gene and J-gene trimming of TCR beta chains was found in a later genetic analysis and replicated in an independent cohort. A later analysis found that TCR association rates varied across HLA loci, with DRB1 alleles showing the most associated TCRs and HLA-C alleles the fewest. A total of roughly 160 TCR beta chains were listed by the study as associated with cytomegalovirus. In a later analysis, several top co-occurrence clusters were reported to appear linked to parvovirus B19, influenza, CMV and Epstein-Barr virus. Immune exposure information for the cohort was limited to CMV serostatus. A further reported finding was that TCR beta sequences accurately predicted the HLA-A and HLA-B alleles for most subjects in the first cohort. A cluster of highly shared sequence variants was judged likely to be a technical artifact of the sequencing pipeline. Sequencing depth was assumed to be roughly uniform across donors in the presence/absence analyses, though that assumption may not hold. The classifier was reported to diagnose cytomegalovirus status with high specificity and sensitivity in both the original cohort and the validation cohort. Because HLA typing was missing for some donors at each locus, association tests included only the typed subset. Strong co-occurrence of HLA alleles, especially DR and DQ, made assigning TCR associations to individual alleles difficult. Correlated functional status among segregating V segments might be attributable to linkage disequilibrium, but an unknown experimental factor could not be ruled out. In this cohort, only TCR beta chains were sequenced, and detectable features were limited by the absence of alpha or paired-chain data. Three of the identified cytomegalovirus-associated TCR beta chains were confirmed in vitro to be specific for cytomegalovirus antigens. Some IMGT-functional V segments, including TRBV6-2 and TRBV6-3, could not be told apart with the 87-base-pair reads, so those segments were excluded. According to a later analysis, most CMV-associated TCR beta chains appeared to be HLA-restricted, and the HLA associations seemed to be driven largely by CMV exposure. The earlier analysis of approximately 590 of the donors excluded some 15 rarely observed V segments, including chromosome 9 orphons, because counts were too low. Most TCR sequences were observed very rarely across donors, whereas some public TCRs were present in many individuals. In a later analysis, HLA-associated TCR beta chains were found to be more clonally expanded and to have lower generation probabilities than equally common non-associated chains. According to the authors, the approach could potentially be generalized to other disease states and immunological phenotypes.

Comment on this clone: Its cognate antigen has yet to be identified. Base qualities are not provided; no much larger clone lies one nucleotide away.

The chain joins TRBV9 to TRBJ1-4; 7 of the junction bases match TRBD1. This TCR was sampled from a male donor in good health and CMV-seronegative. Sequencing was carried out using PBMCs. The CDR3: CASSGDRATNEKLFF. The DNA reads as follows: TGTGCCAGCAGCGGCGACAGGGCAACTAATGAAAAACTGTTTTTT.